This T cell receptor beta chain derives from a study of regulatory T cells in long-lasting Graves disease. Regarding the study as a whole: Persistent disease samples used TRBV28, TRBJ1-2 and TRBJ2-5 preferentially.

Time point defined: newly diagnosed GD, antithyroid drugs for less than 3 months. RNA isolated from PBMCs was used to make the TCR library. According to the study, TCR beta libraries were built with iRepertoire HTBI primers and CDR3-region Arm-PCR. TCRdb independently ran MiXCR on the multiplex PCR reads; one entry per CDR3 protein. The repertoire consists of about 540,000 distinct CDR3 sequences, with 13% occurring once and the leading ten covering about 9.1%. In this sample, this clonotype turned up many times. What it recognizes is unknown. V lost 6 bases, J lost 3 bases, and 7 bases stayed unmatched. The CDR3 covers 15 residues. The germline gives CDR1 SEHNR, CDR2 FQNEAQ (reference sequence). This sample also appeared in a second study, on T cells in Graves' hyperthyroidism and ophthalmopathy.

The specimen was peripheral blood mononuclear cells (PBMCs), collected at new diagnosis, from a patient treated with antithyroid drugs. The sequence derives from a man under 40 with Graves disease. The chain couples TRBV7-9 to TRBJ1-5; TRBD1 aligns across 8 bases. This CDR3 reads CASSPGTGLNQPQHF. The CDR3 region has the DNA TGTGCCAGCAGTCCCGGGACAGGCCTCAATCAGCCCCAGCATTTT.